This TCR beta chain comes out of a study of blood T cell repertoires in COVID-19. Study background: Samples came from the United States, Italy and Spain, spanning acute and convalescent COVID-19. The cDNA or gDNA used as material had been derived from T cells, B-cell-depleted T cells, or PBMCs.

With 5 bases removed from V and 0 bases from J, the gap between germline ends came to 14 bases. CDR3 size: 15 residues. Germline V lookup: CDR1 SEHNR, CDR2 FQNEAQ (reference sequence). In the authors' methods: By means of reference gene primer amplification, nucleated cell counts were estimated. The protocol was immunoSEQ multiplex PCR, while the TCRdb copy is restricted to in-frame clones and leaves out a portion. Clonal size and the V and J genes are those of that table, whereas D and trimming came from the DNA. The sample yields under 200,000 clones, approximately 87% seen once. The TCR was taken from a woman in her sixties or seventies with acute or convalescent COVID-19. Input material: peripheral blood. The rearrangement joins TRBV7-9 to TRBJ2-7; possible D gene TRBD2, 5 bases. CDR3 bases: TGTGCCAGCAGCGCGGGCCCCCTAGCCTCCTACGAGCAGTACTTC. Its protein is CASSAGPLASYEQYF. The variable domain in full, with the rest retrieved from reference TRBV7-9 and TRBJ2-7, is DTGVSQNPRHKITKRGQNVTFRCDPISEHNRLYWYRQTLGQGPEFLTYFQNEAQLEKSRLLSDRFSAERPKGSFSTLEIQRTEQGDSAMYLCASSAGPLASYEQYFGPGTRLTVT.